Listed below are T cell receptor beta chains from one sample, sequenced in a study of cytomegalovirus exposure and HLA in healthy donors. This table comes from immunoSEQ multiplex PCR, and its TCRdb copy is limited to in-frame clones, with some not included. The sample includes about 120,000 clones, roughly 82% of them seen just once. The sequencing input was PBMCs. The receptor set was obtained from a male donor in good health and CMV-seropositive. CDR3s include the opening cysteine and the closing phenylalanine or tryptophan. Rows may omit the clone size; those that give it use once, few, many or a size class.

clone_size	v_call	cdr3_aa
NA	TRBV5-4	CASSYGTDYGYTF
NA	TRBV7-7	CASSLALGLGNEQFF
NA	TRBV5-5	CASSLDRVDQPQHF
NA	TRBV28	CASRLDREQFF
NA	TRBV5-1	CASSSGLGGADTQYF
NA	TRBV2	CASTSDNSPLHF
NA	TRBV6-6	CASSYAAHRRYEQYF
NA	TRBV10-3	CASKGQPGESTEAFF
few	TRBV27	CASSLSPGSSYNEQFF
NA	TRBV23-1	CASSQQVRTGELFF
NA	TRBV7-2	CASSLVQTGGWNSPLHF
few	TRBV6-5	CASSWGEREAETQYF
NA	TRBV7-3	CASSLVAGTYNEQFF
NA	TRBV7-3	CASSLSPAGGVDTQYF
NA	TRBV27	CASSLSAGGAYNEQFF
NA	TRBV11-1	CASSLEYYELYNEQFF
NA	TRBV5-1	CASTPEGTSGNTIYF
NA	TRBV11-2	CASNNPPETGGEAFF
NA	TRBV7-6	CASSLDQGWETQYF
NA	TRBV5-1	CASSLVRQGGLDEQFF
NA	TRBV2	CASRLTMGTDNF
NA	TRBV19	CASSPLDRANTGELFF
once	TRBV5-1	CASSLGTSGRRGETQYF
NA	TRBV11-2	CASTPPAGGDEQFF
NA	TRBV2	CASDRQYQETQYF
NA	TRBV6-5	CASSRGQGASGYTF
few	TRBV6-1	CASSGDWTSGAPRWNIQYF
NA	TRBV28	CASSLLGGLNTEAFF
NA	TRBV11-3	CASSLRGTGGYEQYF
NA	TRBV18	CASSPNQGETDTQYF
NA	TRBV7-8	CASSPETGSKNIQYF
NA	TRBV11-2	CASSEAVGERYNEQFF
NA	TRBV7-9	CASSPGQAEAFF
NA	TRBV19	CARTGKEWANYGYTF
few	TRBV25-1	CASGESGANGLTF
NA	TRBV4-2	CASSSPTGSGANVLTF
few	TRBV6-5	CASSYSSQLIYGYTF
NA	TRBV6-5	CASSLDRVVDEQYF
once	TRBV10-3	CAIGGTGGGGELFF
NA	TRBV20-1	CSASGQPQHF
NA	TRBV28	CASSLGGGPGTEAFF